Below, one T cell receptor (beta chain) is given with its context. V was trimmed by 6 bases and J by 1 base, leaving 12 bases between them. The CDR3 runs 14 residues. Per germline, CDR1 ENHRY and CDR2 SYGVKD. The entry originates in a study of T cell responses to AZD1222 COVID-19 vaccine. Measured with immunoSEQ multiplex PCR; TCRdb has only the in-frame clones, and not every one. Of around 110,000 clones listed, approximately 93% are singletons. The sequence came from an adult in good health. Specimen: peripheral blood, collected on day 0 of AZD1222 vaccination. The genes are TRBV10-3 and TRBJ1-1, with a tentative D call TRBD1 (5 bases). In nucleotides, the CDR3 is TGTGCCATCAGGTCGGGGACGGGGAACACTGAAGCTTTCTTT. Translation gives CAIRSGTGNTEAFF.